This T cell receptor (beta chain) derives from a study of blood T cell repertoires in COVID-19. Living in about two dozen US areas, the participants were between 18 and 89 years of age. Assignments of participants to cohorts depended upon their own reported clinical history. Study processing details: Estimates of nucleated cell counts were drawn from the amplification of reference gene primers. Clones were sequenced by immunoSEQ multiplex PCR, and TCRdb holds only the in-frame ones, with some missing. V, J and clone size reflect that table, while D and trimming were determined from the DNA. The data contain fewer than 400,000 clones, around 90% of them singletons. The TCR comes from a young man who had recovered from COVID-19. The sequencing sample was made of PBMCs or T cells enriched from blood (not recorded which).

CDR3 nucleotide sequence: TGTGCCAGCACTAAAGAAGAGACCCAGTACTTC. Translation: CASTKEETQYF. V usage is TRBV2 and J usage is TRBJ2-5; no firm D call. CDR1 is SNHLY, CDR2 FYNNEI, per germline. V gave up 7 bases and J gave up 3 bases, with 6 bases separating them. The CDR3 is 11 residues long.